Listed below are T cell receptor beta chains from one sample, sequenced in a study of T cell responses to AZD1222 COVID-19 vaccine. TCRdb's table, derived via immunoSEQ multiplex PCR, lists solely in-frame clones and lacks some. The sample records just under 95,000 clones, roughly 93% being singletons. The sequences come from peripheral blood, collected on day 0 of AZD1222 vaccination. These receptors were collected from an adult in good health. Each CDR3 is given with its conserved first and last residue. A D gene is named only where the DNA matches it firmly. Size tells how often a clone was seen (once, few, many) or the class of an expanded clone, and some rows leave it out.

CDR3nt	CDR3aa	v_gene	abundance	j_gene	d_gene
TGTGCCAGTAGTACAAACCCCGGGACTAGCGGGGGAGGGGAGACCCAGTACTTC	CASSTNPGTSGGGETQYF	TRBV19	NA	TRBJ2-5	TRBD2
TGTGCCACCAGTGATTTTCGGGACGTTCAAGAGACCCAGTACTTC	CATSDFRDVQETQYF	TRBV24-1	NA	TRBJ2-5	NA
TGTGCCAGCAGCCCAGGGTTGTACCCCTTCACCTTC	CASSPGLYPFTF	TRBV6-2/TRBV6-3	NA	TRBJ1-2	NA
TGTGCCAGCAGCGGGGCGGACGCAGGAAATGAAAAACTGTTTTTT	CASSGADAGNEKLFF	TRBV5-6	NA	TRBJ1-4	NA
TGCGCCAGCTCCGACCTAGCGGCCGCAGGGGATACGCAGTATTTT	CASSDLAAAGDTQYF	TRBV4-1	NA	TRBJ2-3	TRBD2
TGTGCCAGCAGCTGGTCCGGCAATGAGCAGTTCTTC	CASSWSGNEQFF	TRBV7-9	few	TRBJ2-1	NA
TGTGCCAGCAGCCTAGGGGGCGTCCATACTGGGGCCAACGTCCTGACTTTC	CASSLGGVHTGANVLTF	TRBV6-2/TRBV6-3	NA	TRBJ2-6	TRBD1
TGTGCCAGCAGTTACCTCCCAGGGAAAACGAGCTCCTATAATTCACCCCTCCACTTT	CASSYLPGKTSSYNSPLHF	TRBV6-2/TRBV6-3	NA	TRBJ1-6	NA
TGTGCCAGCAGTGCGGACAGGGGCAAAAACATTCAGTACTTC	CASSADRGKNIQYF	TRBV6-2/TRBV6-3	NA	TRBJ2-4	TRBD1
TGTGCCAGCAGTTTAGGGGACAGCCAGTACTTC	CASSLGDSQYF	TRBV28	NA	TRBJ2-4	TRBD1
TGCGCCAGCAGCTTGACACCCTATCAGCCCCAGCATTTT	CASSLTPYQPQHF	TRBV5-1	NA	TRBJ1-5	NA
TGTGCCAGCAGTGTGGAACGGTACACTGAAGCTTTCTTT	CASSVERYTEAFF	TRBV6-2/TRBV6-3	NA	TRBJ1-1	NA
TGTGCCAGCAGCCAAGGGGGGAGCACAGATACGCAGTATTTT	CASSQGGSTDTQYF	TRBV4-2	NA	TRBJ2-3	NA
TGTGCCAGCAGCCAAGATCGGGCAGGGCTTGGAAACACCATATATTTT	CASSQDRAGLGNTIYF	TRBV3-1/TRBV3-2	NA	TRBJ1-3	NA
TGTGCCAGCAGCTTAGCGCTGTTTTCCAATGAGCAGTTCTTC	CASSLALFSNEQFF	TRBV7-2	NA	TRBJ2-1	NA
TGTGCCACCGGGGAACAGAACAAGAGAACCCAGTACTTC	CATGEQNKRTQYF	TRBV28	once	TRBJ2-5	NA
TGCAGCGTGGGTTGGGATACGCAGTATTTT	CSVGWDTQYF	TRBV29-1	NA	TRBJ2-3	NA
TGTGCCAGCAGTTTCGGGGGCTCACCCCTCCACTTT	CASSFGGSPLHF	TRBV12-3/TRBV12-4	NA	TRBJ1-6	NA
TGCGCCAGCAGCAAGGGACCCCAGGGAGACTATGGCTACACCTTC	CASSKGPQGDYGYTF	TRBV5-1	NA	TRBJ1-2	NA
TGTGCCAGCAGTACCCCTCGCGGCTATGGCTACACCTTC	CASSTPRGYGYTF	TRBV6-5	NA	TRBJ1-2	NA
TGTGCCAGCAGCTCCGGGAACACTGAAGCTTTCTTT	CASSSGNTEAFF	TRBV6-5	NA	TRBJ1-1	NA
TGTGCCAGCAGCTCAGGGGGCTCAGATAATGAAAAACTGTTTTTT	CASSSGGSDNEKLFF	TRBV27	NA	TRBJ1-4	TRBD1
TGTGCCAGCAGCCAATCCGGTAATGAAAAACTGTTTTTT	CASSQSGNEKLFF	TRBV3-1/TRBV3-2	NA	TRBJ1-4	NA
TGTGCCAGCAGTTACTCGCTCGGGTCCATTGAAGCTTTCTTT	CASSYSLGSIEAFF	TRBV6-6	NA	TRBJ1-1	NA
TGTGCCATCAGTGAGGGGACTAGCGGGGTCAACGGGGAGCTGTTTTTT	CAISEGTSGVNGELFF	TRBV10-3	NA	TRBJ2-2	TRBD2
TGTGCCAGCAGATCCGCTGGGGGGGCCACAGATACGCAGTATTTT	CASRSAGGATDTQYF	TRBV4-2	NA	TRBJ2-3	NA
TGTGCCAGTAGTATAGGGGTGGTGGGGGCCAACGTCCTGACTTTC	CASSIGVVGANVLTF	TRBV19	NA	TRBJ2-6	NA